The entry that follows covers one T cell receptor (beta chain) sequence. Sequencing was performed with immunoSEQ multiplex PCR; in TCRdb, only in-frame clones are kept and a portion is missing. The sample consists of 19,000 or so clones, roughly 87% of them appearing once. Peripheral blood came from all dose cohorts at three timepoints. Germline V gives CDR1 MNHEY, CDR2 SMNVEV (reference sequence). Trimming pared 6 bases from V and 3 bases from J, leaving 15 bases between. The CDR3 consists of 15 residues. This specimen comes from a study of OX40 agonist ivuxolimab in advanced cancers. The sequence came from an adult with an advanced solid tumor such as melanoma, head and neck, liver or kidney cancer. The material was CD4+ or CD8+ T cells sorted from blood, obtained in a trial of the OX40 agonist ivuxolimab. The chain has TRBV27 and TRBJ1-5; no firm D call. CDR3 DNA: TGTGCCAGCAGCCCCCGTCTAACTTCCAATCAGCCCCAGCATTTT. It specifies CASSPRLTSNQPQHF.